This T cell receptor (beta chain) was sequenced during a study of T cell repertoires in cytomegalovirus infection. Study summary: Peptides in the study included HLA-C-restricted and HLA-B-restricted CMV epitopes. Indications came from public TCR beta signatures; they pointed to CMV infection and to a matching HLA type.

Broader study findings: HLA-C-restricted CMV-specific TCR beta clonotypes prevailed in the ex vivo response. Carriage of CMV together with the relevant HLA was identifiable through cumulative public TCR beta family frequency.

V lost 4 bases, J lost 4 bases, and 23 bases lay in between. The CDR3 length is 19 residues. CDR1 and CDR2 from the germline V gene are SGHVT and SQSDAQ. Via MiXCR, TCRdb re-called the reads, giving one row per CDR3 protein. Of 50,000 to 65,000 distinct CDR3 sequences listed, around a fifth are singletons. For this clonotype: The antigen is undetermined.

The gene calls are TRBV7-4 and TRBJ2-6; tentative D call: TRBD2 (6 bases). The material was CD8+ T cells from cultured PBMCs, obtained from culture after CMV antigen stimulation. This clonotype originated in a human donor in good health (CMV status not recorded). Some clones in this sample may be carry-over from other donors' samples. The CDR3 coding sequence is TGTGCCAGCAGCTCGGGCGGGAATATAATGGGTTCCGGGGCCAACGTCCTGACTTTC. Its protein product is CASSSGGNIMGSGANVLTF. Full variable domain (missing parts from reference TRBV7-4 and TRBJ2-6): GAGVSQSPRYKVAKRGRDVALRCDSISGHVTLYWYRQTLGQGSEVLTYSQSDAQRDKSGRPSGRFSAERPERSVSTLKIQRTEQGDSAVYLCASSSGGNIMGSGANVLTFGAGSRLTVL.